This TCR beta chain was recorded in a study of tumor and adjacent non-tumor tissue in lung cancer. The study's findings and limits: Significantly higher TCR diversity was found in tumor than normal lung.

RNA was extracted from bulk tissue without any cell sorting. Distant lung tissue was collected more than 3 cm away from the tumor edge. Three rounds of nested PCR, following a modified ARM-PCR protocol, produced the TCRbeta library. TCRdb independently ran MiXCR on the multiplex PCR reads; one entry per CDR3 protein. The sample holds tens of thousands of distinct CDR3 sequences, just over 75% seen once. Regarding this clonotype: The antigen is unknown. This clone may be a read error of a much larger clone one base away.

Material for sequencing was distant non-tumor lung tissue. The receptor comes from a man in his 70s with non-small cell lung cancer.

CDR3 DNA: TGTGCCAGCAGTGAGGCGAACACCGAGGAGCTGTTTTTT. Translating gives CASSEANTEELFF. The rearrangement joins TRBV6-4 to TRBJ2-2; D is undetermined. CDR1 is MRHNA, CDR2 SNTAGT, per germline. The CDR3 extends over 13 amino acids.